The clone carrying this T cell receptor (beta chain) was detected only once. Antigen: not known. This entry belongs to a study of Tregs in tolerant kidney transplant recipients. Study results and caveats: Biological reproducibility was not directly addressed, but technical replication error appeared minimal.

Trimming removed 3 bases from V and 1 base from J; junction bases left unmatched: 2. This CDR3 has 14 residues. CDR1 is SGHNT and CDR2 is YYREEE in the germline V gene (reference sequence). TCRdb's table, derived via immunoSEQ multiplex PCR, lists solely in-frame clones and lacks some. The table includes some 64,000 clones, around 98% detected once. The rearrangement links TRBV5-4 to TRBJ2-3, with TRBD2 matching 7 bases. The origin of this receptor is a human donor who received a combined kidney and bone marrow transplant. Sequenced material: Tregs from blood, taken before the transplant. CDR3 loop: CASSSGLRTDTQYF. The CDR3 DNA reads as TGTGCCAGCAGCTCGGGACTACGCACAGATACGCAGTATTTT.